This TCR beta chain was recorded in a study of Graves' ophthalmopathy and Graves' hyperthyroidism. The CDR3 consists of 14 residues. Germline V gene data show CDR1 as SQVTM and CDR2 as ANQGSEA. V gave up 6 bases and J gave up 3 bases, with 14 bases separating them. Scientists amplified the TCR beta CDR3 regions from RNA transcripts. Amplification began with first-round RT-PCR using HTBI primers, then second-round multiplex PCR was performed. TCRdb called the multiplex PCR reads again in MiXCR, with one record for every CDR3 protein. The sample yields 200,000 to 250,000 distinct CDR3 sequences, roughly 21% seen once.

Sequencing input: peripheral blood. V usage is TRBV29-1 and J usage is TRBJ2-2; D is possibly TRBD2 (7 bases). This receptor was taken from a woman aged 50 to 60 with Graves' ophthalmopathy. The CDR3 loop is CSVGGTSDTGELFF. CDR3 coding DNA: TGCAGCGTCGGGGGGACATCTGACACCGGGGAGCTGTTTTTT.